A single sample is the source of the 2 T cell receptor beta chains below, sequenced in a study of CD8+CD57+ T cells in acquired aplastic anemia. Selection for sequencing was limited to patients who had shown CD8+CD57+ cell expansion by flow cytometry. Investigators profiled TCR beta VDJ and CDR3 from genomic DNA template. TCRdb re-called the reads through MiXCR, storing one row per CDR3 protein. This sample has around 150,000 distinct CDR3 sequences, with 40% to 50% found just once. The sequencing input was sorted CD4+, CD8+, or CD8+CD57+ T cells (not recorded which) from PBMCs. These receptors all stem from a human donor with aplastic anemia.

This clonotype was counted many times. The chain carries TRBV7-9 and TRBJ2-3, with 8 bases identical to TRBD1. After removal of 3 bases from V and 2 bases from J, the junction contained 7 bases not matched to a gene. This CDR3 has 16 amino acids. Germline CDR1 is SEHNR and CDR2 is FQNEAQ (reference sequence). CDR3 nucleotide sequence: TGTGCCAGCAGCTTCCGACGACAGGGGCTCACAGATACGCAGTATTTT. This translates into CASSFRRQGLTDTQYF.

This clonotype was seen repeatedly, ten times or more. V usage is TRBV29-1 and J usage is TRBJ2-1; 8 bases line up with TRBD2. The length of the CDR3 is 13 residues. The germline V gene has CDR1 SQVTM and CDR2 ANQGSEA. V was pared by 4 bases and J by 9 bases, with 8 bases of the junction left unmatched. Here the CDR3 DNA reads TGCAGCGTTGGGAGCGGGAGAGGCCGTGAGCAGTTCTTC. Protein: CSVGSGRGREQFF.